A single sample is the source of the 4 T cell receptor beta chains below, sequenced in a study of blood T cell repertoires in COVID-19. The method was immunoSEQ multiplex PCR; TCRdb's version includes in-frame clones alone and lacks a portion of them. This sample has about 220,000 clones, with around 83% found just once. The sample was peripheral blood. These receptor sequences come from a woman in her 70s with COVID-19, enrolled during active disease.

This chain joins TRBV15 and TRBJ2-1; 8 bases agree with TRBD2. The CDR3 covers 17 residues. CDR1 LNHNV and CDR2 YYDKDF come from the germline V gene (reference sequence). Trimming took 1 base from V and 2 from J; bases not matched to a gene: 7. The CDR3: CATSRGGSGTPYNEQFF. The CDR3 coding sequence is TGTGCCACCAGCAGAGGTGGTAGCGGGACTCCCTACAATGAGCAGTTCTTC. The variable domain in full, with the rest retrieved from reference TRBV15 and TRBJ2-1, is DAMVIQNPRYQVTQFGKPVTLSCSQTLNHNVMYWYQQKSSQAPKLLFHYYDKDFNNEADTPDNFQSRRPNTSFCFLDIRSPGLGDTAMYLCATSRGGSGTPYNEQFFGPGTRLTVL.

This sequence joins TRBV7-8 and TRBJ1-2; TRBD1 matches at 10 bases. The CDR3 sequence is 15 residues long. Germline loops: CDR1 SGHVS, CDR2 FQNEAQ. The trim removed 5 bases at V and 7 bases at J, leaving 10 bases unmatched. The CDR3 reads CASSQLGQGIGGYTF. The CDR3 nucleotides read TGTGCCAGCAGCCAGTTGGGACAGGGGATAGGTGGCTACACCTTC.

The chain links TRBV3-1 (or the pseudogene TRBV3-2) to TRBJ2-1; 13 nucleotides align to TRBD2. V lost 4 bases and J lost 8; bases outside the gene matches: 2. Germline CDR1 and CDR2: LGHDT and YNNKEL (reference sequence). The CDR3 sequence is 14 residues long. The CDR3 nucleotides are TGTGCCAGCAGCCCGGGACTAGCGGGATATGAGCAGTTCTTC. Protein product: CASSPGLAGYEQFF.

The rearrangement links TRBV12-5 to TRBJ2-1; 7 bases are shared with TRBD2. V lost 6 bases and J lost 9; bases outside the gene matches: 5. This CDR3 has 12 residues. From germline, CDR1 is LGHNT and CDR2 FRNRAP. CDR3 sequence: CASGRGRAEQFF. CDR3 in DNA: TGTGCTAGTGGCCGGGGGAGGGCTGAGCAGTTCTTC. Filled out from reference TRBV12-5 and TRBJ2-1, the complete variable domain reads DARVTQTPRHKVTEMGQEVTMRCQPILGHNTVFWYRQTMMQGLELLAYFRNRAPLDDSGMPKDRFSAEMPDATLATLKIQPSEPRDSAVYFCASGRGRAEQFFGPGTRLTVL.